Following are 19 T cell receptor beta chains from one sample sequenced in a study of vaccination and CD4 T cells after COVID-19. The antigens these receptors bind are not known. The treatment was: 10-day PBMC culture with coronavirus spike peptide pools or control peptides (ViraFEST assay). Sequencing of the DNA from cultured CD4+ T cells was carried out with the Oncomine TCR Beta short-read assay. TCRdb itself ran the PCR reads through MiXCR, one entry per CDR3 protein. In the table there are 9,000 to 15,000 distinct CDR3 sequences, around three fifths of which are singletons. What was sequenced was CD4+ T cells from blood, cultured in vitro. These receptors were obtained from a human donor who had recovered from COVID-19.

In this sample, this clonotype turned up a few times. The chain carries TRBV19 and TRBJ1-2, with D perhaps matching TRBD1 (5 bases). The CDR3 has 14 residues. The V end was cut by 4 bases, the J end by 3 bases, with 12 bases between. The germline V gene has CDR1 LNHDA and CDR2 SQIVND (reference sequence). The CDR3 DNA follows: TGTGCCAGTAGTAGGGCAGGGACGGACTATGGCTACACCTTC. Residues: CASSRAGTDYGYTF.

The rearrangement uses TRBV5-1 and TRBJ2-2; possibly TRBD1 for D (5 bases). Germline values: CDR1 SGHRS, CDR2 YFSETQ. This CDR3 is 15 amino acids long. V lost 1 base, J lost 1 base, and 8 bases lay in between. CDR3 region: CASSLFQGNTGELFF. The CDR3 region has the DNA TGCGCCAGCAGCTTGTTCCAGGGGAACACCGGGGAGCTGTTTTTT.

This clonotype was seen more than once but under ten times. The rearrangement uses TRBV20-1 and TRBJ2-3; D may be TRBD1 or TRBD2 (5 bases each). V dropped 1 base and J dropped 4 bases, with 12 bases sitting between them. CDR1 is DFQATT, CDR2 SNEGSKA, per germline (reference sequence). This CDR3 is built from 14 residues. CDR3 region: CSARATRGPDTQYF. The CDR3, as DNA: TGCAGTGCTAGAGCTACTAGGGGCCCAGATACGCAGTATTTT.

There are a few counts of this clonotype. This chain connects TRBV11-2 to TRBJ1-5; tentatively, D is TRBD1 (5 bases). The CDR3 runs 14 residues. CDR1 and CDR2 (germline): SGHAT, FQNNGV. The V end lost 5 bases, the J end lost 8 bases, and 16 bases lay between the germline ends. CDR3 amino acids: CASSLTGTKEPQHF. CDR3 in DNA: TGTGCCAGCAGCCTCACTGGGACCAAGGAGCCCCAGCATTTT.

This clonotype came up once. This rearrangement joins TRBV7-8 to TRBJ2-5; 8 bases are shared with TRBD2. The CDR3 consists of 13 residues. Losses at the gene ends were 4 bases for V and 7 bases for J; bases not matched to a gene: 5. Germline V gives CDR1 SGHVS, CDR2 FQNEAQ. This chain's CDR3 is CASSSLRGGTQYF. CDR3 DNA: TGTGCCAGCAGCTCCCTCCGGGGGGGGACCCAGTACTTC.

This clonotype was counted once. This chain uses TRBV6-1 with TRBJ2-1; 7 bases are shared with TRBD1. V lost 6 bases to trimming and J lost 0 bases; unmatched junction nucleotides: 5. The germline V gene has CDR1 MNHNS and CDR2 SASEGT. The CDR3 runs to 15 residues. The CDR3 DNA is TGTGCCAGCAGCGGACAGGCCGACTCCTACAATGAGCAGTTCTTC. Encoded protein: CASSGQADSYNEQFF.

This chain links TRBV7-2 with TRBJ2-7, with D unresolved. Trimming took off 2 bases at V and 1 base at J, with 9 bases between the two ends. CDR1 and CDR2 from the germline V gene are SGHTA and FQGNSA. CDR3 length: 14 residues. For the CDR3, the DNA is TGTGCCAGCAGCTTATTTGGGTCTTCCTACGAGCAGTACTTC. This encodes CASSLFGSSYEQYF.

The V call is TRBV7-2, the J call TRBJ2-3, with D hard to call. This CDR3 spans 14 amino acids. Germline CDR1 is SGHTA and CDR2 is FQGNSA. The V gene lost 4 bases and the J gene lost 4 bases, with 12 bases spanning the gap. The CDR3: CASSSLVSSDTQYF. The CDR3 region has the DNA TGTGCCAGCAGCTCCCTAGTGTCATCAGATACGCAGTATTTT. Together with reference TRBV7-2 and TRBJ2-3, the CDR3 gives the full variable domain: GAGVSQSPSNKVTEKGKDVELRCDPISGHTALYWYRQSLGQGLEFLIYFQGNSAPDKSGLPSDRFSAERTGGSVSTLTIQRTQQEDSAVYLCASSSLVSSDTQYFGPGTRLTVL.

This sequence joins TRBV27 and TRBJ1-6; a possible D gene is TRBD1 (5 bases). Trimming removed 4 bases from V and 10 bases from J, with 17 bases in between. Germline values: CDR1 MNHEY, CDR2 SMNVEV (reference sequence). The CDR3 is made up of 15 amino acids. Here the CDR3 reads CASSSTASIGSPLHF. Written as DNA, the CDR3 is TGTGCCAGCAGTTCGACAGCGAGTATTGGATCACCCCTCCACTTT.

The rearrangement links TRBV12-3 or TRBV12-4 to TRBJ2-7; 13 bases align to TRBD2. The J segment lost 9 bases and the V segment lost 5 bases, leaving 10 bases of the junction unmatched. This CDR3 spans 15 amino acids. This CDR3 reads CASSPPGLAGLRQYF. Here the CDR3 DNA reads TGTGCCAGCAGTCCCCCGGGACTAGCGGGATTGAGGCAGTACTTC.

The chain joins TRBV20-1 to TRBJ2-3; TRBD2 might be the D (5 bases). V shed 2 bases and J shed 3 bases, with 6 bases lying between them. Looked up from germline, CDR1 is DFQATT and CDR2 is SNEGSKA (reference sequence). The CDR3 length is 12 residues. The CDR3 region has the DNA TGCAGTGCTAGACCGGGGACAGATACGCAGTATTTT. It translates to CSARPGTDTQYF.

As concerns this clonotype: The junction does not match germline at one end; this may be a read error. The rearrangement joins TRBV2 to TRBJ2-5; D remains ambiguous. This CDR3 is 13 amino acids long. The germline CDR1 and CDR2 sequences are SNHLY and FYNNEI. As DNA, the CDR3 is TGTGCCGGCAGTGAAGCAGGTGTGGAGACCCAGTACTTC. Translated: CAGSEAGVETQYF.

This clonotype was recorded a few times. The chain links TRBV20-1 to TRBJ1-1, with D tentatively TRBD1 (5 bases). The CDR3 is 15 residues long. CDR1 and CDR2 from the germline V gene are DFQATT and SNEGSKA (reference sequence). Trimming stripped 5 bases from V and 4 bases from J, with 20 bases between. CDR3 in DNA: TGCAGTGCTGGAGCGGCGGGGGTCGGGCGCACTGAAGCTTTCTTT. Amino acids: CSAGAAGVGRTEAFF.

The chain links TRBV20-1 to TRBJ1-3; TRBD1 matches 10 bases. CDR1 is DFQATT and CDR2 is SNEGSKA in the germline V gene (reference sequence). This CDR3 comprises 15 residues. V lost 5 bases, J lost 1 base, and 5 bases stayed unmatched. The CDR3 region is CSAPDRGVSGNTIYF. CDR3 sequence (DNA): TGCAGTGCTCCGGACAGGGGGGTTTCTGGAAACACCATATATTTT.

This clonotype was counted once. The chain recombines TRBV7-2 with TRBJ2-5, with 9 bases that match TRBD2. Trimming at V came to 0 bases and at J to 0 bases, leaving 11 bases not matched to a gene. CDR3 size: 19 residues. CDR1 and CDR2 from the germline V gene are SGHTA and FQGNSA. The CDR3 loop is CASSLARSLAGAYQETQYF. The CDR3 bases are TGTGCCAGCAGCTTAGCTAGAAGTTTAGCGGGGGCGTACCAAGAGACCCAGTACTTC.

J is TRBJ2-7 and V is TRBV7-8, with no clear D. The ends were cut back, 1 base at V and 2 bases at J, with 9 bases in the middle. The CDR3 length is 14 residues. From germline, CDR1 is SGHVS and CDR2 FQNEAQ. The CDR3 DNA sequence: TGTGCCAGCAGCTTAGAAGTCGTAGCCTACGAGCAGTACTTC. Amino acids: CASSLEVVAYEQYF.

The chain combines TRBV7-8 with TRBJ1-6, with 7 bases fitting TRBD1. From germline, CDR1 is SGHVS and CDR2 FQNEAQ. The CDR3 runs 17 residues. V gave up 1 base and J gave up 2 bases; unmatched junction bases: 5. The CDR3 DNA reads TGTGCCAGCAGCTTAGACGGAGGGGGCGCCTATAATTCACCCCTCCACTTT. It is translated as CASSLDGGGAYNSPLHF.

This chain uses TRBV19 with TRBJ1-5; a possible D gene is TRBD1 (5 bases). This CDR3 spans 14 amino acids. The germline gives CDR1 LNHDA, CDR2 SQIVND (reference sequence). With 1 base removed from V and 4 bases from J, the gap between germline ends came to 8 bases. The CDR3, as DNA: TGTGCCAGTAGTATAGGGGCAGGGAATCAGCCCCAGCATTTT. Amino acid sequence: CASSIGAGNQPQHF.

V is TRBV7-9 and J is TRBJ1-5; 11 bases map to TRBD1. The length of the CDR3 is 15 residues. Germline CDR1 and CDR2: SEHNR and FQNEAQ (reference sequence). V was pared by 3 bases and J by 4 bases, with 2 bases of the junction left unmatched. The CDR3 sequence: CASSFGTGGNQPQHF. As DNA, the CDR3 is TGTGCCAGCAGCTTCGGGACAGGGGGTAATCAGCCCCAGCATTTT.